Given below is one T cell receptor beta chain in context. Antigen unknown. V was clipped by 5 bases and J by 0 bases, with 5 bases between them. The V gene's germline CDR1 is SGHAT and CDR2 FQNNGV. This CDR3 is 12 amino acids long. This sample stems from a study of CD8+ T cells in alopecia areata. Whole-study context: Tofacitinib was taken orally by treated patients, and the dose was 5 to 10 mg twice daily. General observations from the study: Across lesional scalp, and particularly alopecia totalis/universalis, clonality surpassed that of normal scalp. Clonality in the scalp and expanded CD8+ clones ranked among the top 100 were significantly decreased by tofacitinib.

RNA extraction was followed by reverse transcription into cDNA, which acted as the sequencing template. Repertoires were generated with immunoSEQ multiplex PCR, while TCRdb's copy carries only in-frame clones and drops some. The sample has some 42,000 clones; approximately 92% are singletons. Described treatment: oral pan-JAK inhibitor, 5-10 mg twice daily. The investigators collected lesional scalp punch biopsies and peripheral blood from alopecia areata patients. The chain is built from TRBV11-2 and TRBJ2-7; D ambiguous. The sample in question was CD8+ T cells sorted from blood, obtained at week 24, from a patient treated with tofacitinib. This TCR derives from a human donor with alopecia areata. The CDR3 sequence: CASSGTSYEQYF. CDR3 DNA sequence: TGTGCCAGCAGCGGCACCTCCTACGAGCAGTACTTC.